What follows describes a single TCR beta chain. Enrolment of Seattle patients took place during active infection, and they were followed longitudinally. The data were taken from a study of blood T cell repertoires in COVID-19. The assay was immunoSEQ multiplex PCR, and TCRdb's table has in-frame clones only and misses some. The sample holds about 130,000 clones, about 89% seen once. Germline lookup yields CDR1 LGHDT and CDR2 YNNKEL (reference sequence). The CDR3 has 15 amino acids. The trim removed 5 bases at V and 2 bases at J, leaving 7 bases unmatched. The V gene is TRBV3-1 (or the pseudogene TRBV3-2), the J gene TRBJ2-5; 8 bases line up with TRBD1. Sequencing was performed on peripheral blood. This TCR was sampled from a man aged 60 to 69 with COVID-19, enrolled during active disease. The CDR3 bases are TGTGCCAGCAGCTTAGGACAGGGTGGACAAGAGACCCAGTACTTC. Translation: CASSLGQGGQETQYF.